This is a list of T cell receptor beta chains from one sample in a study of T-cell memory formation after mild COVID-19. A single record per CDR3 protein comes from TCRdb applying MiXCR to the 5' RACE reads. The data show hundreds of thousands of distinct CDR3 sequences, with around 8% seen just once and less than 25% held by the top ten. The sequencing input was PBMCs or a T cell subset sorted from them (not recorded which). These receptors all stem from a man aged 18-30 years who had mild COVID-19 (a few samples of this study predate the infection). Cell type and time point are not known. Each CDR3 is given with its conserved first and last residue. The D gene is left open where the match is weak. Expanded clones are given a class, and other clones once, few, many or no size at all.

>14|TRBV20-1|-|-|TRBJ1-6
CSAIVLLGNSPLHF
TGCAGTGCTATTGTCCTATTGGGTAATTCACCCCTCCACTTT
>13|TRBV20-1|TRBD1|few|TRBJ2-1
CSAPRTGWSEQFF
TGCAGTGCCCCTCGGACAGGGTGGAGTGAGCAGTTCTTC
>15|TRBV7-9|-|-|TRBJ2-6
CASSLSRAGANVLTF
TGTGCCAGCAGCTTATCACGGGCTGGGGCCAACGTCCTGACTTTC
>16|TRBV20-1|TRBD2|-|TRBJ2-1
CSAITPSGGSYNEQFF
TGCAGTGCAATAACCCCTTCGGGGGGCTCCTACAATGAGCAGTTCTTC
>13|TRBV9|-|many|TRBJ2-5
CASSLRGQETQYF
TGTGCCAGCAGCTTAAGGGGGCAAGAGACCCAGTACTTC
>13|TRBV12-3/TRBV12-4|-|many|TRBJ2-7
CASRTSGAYEQYF
TGTGCCAGCAGGACTTCGGGTGCGTACGAGCAGTACTTC
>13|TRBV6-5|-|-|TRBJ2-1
CASNPLGRNEQFF
TGTGCCAGCAATCCATTAGGACGGAATGAGCAGTTCTTC
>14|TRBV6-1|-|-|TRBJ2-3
CASASKPGADTQYF
TGTGCCAGCGCTAGCAAACCAGGGGCAGATACGCAGTATTTT
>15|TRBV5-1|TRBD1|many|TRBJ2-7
CASSMQEGAYYEQYF
TGCGCCAGCAGCATGCAAGAGGGGGCCTACTACGAGCAGTACTTC
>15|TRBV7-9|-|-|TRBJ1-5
CASSPGRYGNQPQHF
TGTGCCAGCAGCCCAGGGCGGTACGGTAATCAGCCCCAGCATTTT
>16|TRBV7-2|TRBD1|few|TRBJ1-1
CASRRQGAGGYTEAFF
TGTGCCAGCAGAAGACAGGGGGCGGGTGGGTACACTGAAGCTTTCTTT
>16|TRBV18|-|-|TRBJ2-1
CASSPPAGSSYNEQFF
TGTGCCAGCTCACCACCGGCAGGGTCCTCCTACAATGAGCAGTTCTTC
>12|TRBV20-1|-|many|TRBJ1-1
CSAQQGNTEAFF
TGCAGTGCTCAACAGGGTAACACTGAAGCTTTCTTT
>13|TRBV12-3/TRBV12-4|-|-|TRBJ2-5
CASAGSRQETQYF
TGTGCCAGCGCCGGCAGCAGACAAGAGACCCAGTACTTC
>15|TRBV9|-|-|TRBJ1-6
CASSVGTGNNSPLHF
TGTGCCAGCAGCGTAGGTACAGGGAATAATTCACCCCTCCACTTT
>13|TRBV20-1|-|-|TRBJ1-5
CSSSGGLERPQHF
TGCAGTTCTTCTGGGGGGCTTGAGAGGCCCCAGCATTTT
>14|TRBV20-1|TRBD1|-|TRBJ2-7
CSASTGQGVYEQYF
TGCAGTGCTTCCACCGGACAGGGGGTATACGAGCAGTACTTC
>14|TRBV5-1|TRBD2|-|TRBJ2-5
CASSSSTGGETQYF
TGCGCCAGCAGCTCGAGCACGGGGGGGGAGACCCAGTACTTC
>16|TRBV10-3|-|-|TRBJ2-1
CAISESGSRIHNEQFF
TGTGCCATCAGTGAGTCCGGGAGCAGAATCCACAATGAGCAGTTCTTC
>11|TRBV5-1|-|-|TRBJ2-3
CASSREDTQYF
TGCGCCAGCAGTAGGGAGGATACGCAGTATTTT
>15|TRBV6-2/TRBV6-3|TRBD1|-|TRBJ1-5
CASSTHRGREQPQHF
TGTGCCAGCAGCACTCACAGGGGGCGCGAGCAGCCCCAGCATTTT
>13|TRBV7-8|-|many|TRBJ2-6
CASSFSGANVLTF
TGCGCCAGCAGCTTCTCTGGGGCCAACGTCCTGACTTTC
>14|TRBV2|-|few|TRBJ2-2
CASSENRDTGELFF
TGTGCCAGCAGTGAAAACCGAGACACCGGGGAGCTGTTTTTT
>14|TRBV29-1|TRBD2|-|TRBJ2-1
CSVGRGGAYNEQFF
TGCAGCGTCGGGCGGGGGGGAGCCTACAATGAGCAGTTCTTC